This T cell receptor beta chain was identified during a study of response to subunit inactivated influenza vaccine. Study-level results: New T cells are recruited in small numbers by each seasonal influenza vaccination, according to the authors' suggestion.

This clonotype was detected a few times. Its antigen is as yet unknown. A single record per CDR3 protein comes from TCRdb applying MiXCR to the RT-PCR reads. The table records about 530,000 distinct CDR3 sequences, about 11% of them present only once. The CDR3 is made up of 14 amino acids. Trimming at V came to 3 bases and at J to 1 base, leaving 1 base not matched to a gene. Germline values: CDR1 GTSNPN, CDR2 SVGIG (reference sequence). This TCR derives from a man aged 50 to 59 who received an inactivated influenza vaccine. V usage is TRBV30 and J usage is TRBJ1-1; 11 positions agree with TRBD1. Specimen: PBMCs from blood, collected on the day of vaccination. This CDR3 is CAWSGQGANTEAFF. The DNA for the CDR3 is TGTGCCTGGAGCGGACAGGGGGCGAACACTGAAGCTTTCTTT.